This T cell receptor beta chain was observed in a study of cytomegalovirus exposure and HLA in healthy donors. Overall study: In a later analysis, the roughly 120 validation repertoires were reported to have used the same platform as the 600 to 800 first-cohort repertoires. General study points: According to a subsequent analysis, TCR clusters identified in the first cohort showed a tendency to co-occur across the 120 validation repertoires.

The CDR3 covers 13 residues. Germline V gives CDR1 ENHRY, CDR2 SYGVKD. V lost 5 bases, J lost 6 bases, and 13 bases lay in between. In regard to this clone: Its target is not known.

Profiled with immunoSEQ multiplex PCR; TCRdb holds only in-frame clones, not every one. The repertoire holds 100,000 to 150,000 clones, with approximately 94% as singletons. The chain has TRBV10-3 and TRBJ1-1; TRBD1 is a possible D gene (6 bases). This TCR was recovered from a woman aged 18-30 years in good health and CMV-seronegative. The sample consisted of PBMCs. CDR3 in DNA: TGTGCCATCAGTTCTCCGGACAGAGCTGAAGCTTTCTTT. Translation: CAISSPDRAEAFF.